The entry that follows covers one T cell receptor (beta chain) sequence. This sample is part of a study of shared clonotypes between healthy human individuals. In the original analysis: Filtering was not the same, since immunoSEQ gave junction-only sequences without quality scores. Some clones are missing from TCRdb's copy, which holds only in-frame ones; the method was immunoSEQ multiplex PCR. The DNA was the basis for D and trimming; V, J and clone size are from that table. The sample yields about 2.4 million clones, 80% to 95% seen once. Only Caucasian adults living in Nashville, Tennessee served as donors. The CDR3 is made up of 15 amino acids. Per germline, CDR1 SGHAT and CDR2 FQNNGV. V lost 5 bases to trimming and J lost 3 bases; unmatched junction nucleotides: 7.

The sequenced material came from naive CD4+ T cells from PBMCs. As to subset: CD45RA+ positively selected. V and J are TRBV11-2 and TRBJ2-7; TRBD1 aligns across 10 bases. The TCR comes from a young man in good health. Some clones in this sample may be carry-over from other donors' samples. CDR3 in DNA: TGTGCCAGCAGCGCTCGGACAGGGGGGGGCTACGAGCAGTACTTC. This encodes CASSARTGGGYEQYF. The full variable domain, rest sourced from reference TRBV11-2 and TRBJ2-7, is EAGVAQSPRYKIIEKRQSVAFWCNPISGHATLYWYQQILGQGPKLLIQFQNNGVVDDSQLPKDRFSAERLKGVDSTLKIQPAKLEDSAVYLCASSARTGGGYEQYFGPGTRLTVT.